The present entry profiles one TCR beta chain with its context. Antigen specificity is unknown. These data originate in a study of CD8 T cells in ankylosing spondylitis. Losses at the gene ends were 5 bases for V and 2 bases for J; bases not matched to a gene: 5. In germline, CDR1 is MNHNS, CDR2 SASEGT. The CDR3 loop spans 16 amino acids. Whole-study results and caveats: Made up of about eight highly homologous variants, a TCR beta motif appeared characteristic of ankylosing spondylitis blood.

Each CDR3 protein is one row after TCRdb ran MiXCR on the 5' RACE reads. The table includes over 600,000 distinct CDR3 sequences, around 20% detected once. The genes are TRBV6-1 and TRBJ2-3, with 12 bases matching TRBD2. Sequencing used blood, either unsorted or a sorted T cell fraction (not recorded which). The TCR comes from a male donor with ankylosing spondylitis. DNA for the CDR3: TGTGCCAGCAGTCAGACTAGCGGGGGTCTCACAGATACGCAGTATTTT. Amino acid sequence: CASSQTSGGLTDTQYF.